The 26 T cell receptor beta chains presented below share a single source sample, sequenced in a study of blood T cell repertoires in COVID-19. The assay was immunoSEQ multiplex PCR, and TCRdb's table has in-frame clones only and misses some. The sample yields hundreds of thousands of clones, roughly 90% seen once. Sequencing input: peripheral blood. The receptors derive from a man between 60 and 75 years old who had recovered from COVID-19.

The genes are TRBV2 and TRBJ2-3, with TRBD2 matching 10 bases. Trimming cost V 7 bases and J 2 bases; bases outside gene matches: 9. This CDR3 contains 16 residues. Looked up from germline, CDR1 is SNHLY and CDR2 is FYNNEI. The CDR3 spells CASNHASGGNTDTQYF. The CDR3, as DNA: TGTGCCAGCAACCACGCTAGCGGGGGTAACACAGATACGCAGTATTTT.

This clone was detected only once. Other DNA sequences in the sample encode the same CDR3. V gene TRBV24-1 combines with J gene TRBJ2-1; 7 nucleotides agree with TRBD2. The length of the CDR3 is 16 residues. Germline lookup yields CDR1 KGHDR and CDR2 SFDVKD. The J segment lost 1 base and the V segment lost 0 bases, leaving 2 bases of the junction unmatched. The CDR3 spells CATSDLSGGSYNEQFF. The DNA of the CDR3 is TGTGCCACCAGTGATTTGTCGGGGGGTTCCTACAATGAGCAGTTCTTC.

V is TRBV5-3 and J is TRBJ2-3; TRBD2 aligns across 11 bases. TRBV5-3 is assigned to the ORF class and has an uncertain function. J lost 0 bases, V lost 4 bases, and 19 bases had no gene match. The CDR3 runs to 21 residues. CDR3 sequence (DNA): TGTGCCAGAAGCCGGGGACTCCGGACTAGCGGGTACCCCTCCAGCACAGATACGCAGTATTTT. It codes for CARSRGLRTSGYPSSTDTQYF.

This clone was seen only once. This chain joins TRBV6-5 and TRBJ1-1, with D possibly TRBD1 on 5 matching bases. Germline CDR1 and CDR2: MNHEY and SVGAGI. Trimming cost V 6 bases and J 0 bases, with 11 bases left between them. This CDR3 is built from 14 residues. Written as DNA, the CDR3 is TGTGCCAGCAGATCCACAGGCCTGAACACTGAAGCTTTCTTT. This codes for CASRSTGLNTEAFF.

V usage is TRBV19 and J usage is TRBJ1-3, with TRBD1 as a possible D gene (5 bases). The CDR3 consists of 14 residues. From germline, CDR1 is LNHDA and CDR2 SQIVND (reference sequence). V shed 9 bases and J shed 0 bases, with 12 bases lying between them. The CDR3 DNA is TGTGCCAGCCGGGACGGGAGCTCTGGAAACACCATATATTTT. Its protein is CASRDGSSGNTIYF.

The J gene is TRBJ2-7, the V gene TRBV6-5; no clear D. Per germline, CDR1 MNHEY and CDR2 SVGAGI. The CDR3 length is 12 residues. V was clipped by 11 bases and J by 2 bases, with 13 bases between them. The CDR3 nucleotides read TGTGCCGCTACGGGTACTCCCTACGAGCAGTACTTC. Its protein product is CAATGTPYEQYF.

This clone was counted between two and nine times. The chain carries TRBV19 and TRBJ2-2, with D maybe TRBD1 (5 bases). Per the germline V gene, CDR1 is LNHDA and CDR2 is SQIVND (reference sequence). This CDR3 has 15 residues. V was trimmed by 5 bases and J by 3 bases, leaving 13 bases between them. CDR3 in DNA: TGTGCCAGTAGTGCCTGGGGCGACTACACCGGGGAGCTGTTTTTT. Translation: CASSAWGDYTGELFF.

The J gene is TRBJ2-2, the V gene TRBV6-5; 7 bases align to TRBD2. Germline CDR1 and CDR2: MNHEY and SVGAGI. This CDR3 spans 14 amino acids. J gave up 9 bases and V 6 bases, and 10 bases lay outside the gene matches. As DNA, the CDR3 is TGTGCCAGCAGGGTCGGGGGGATTGGCTGGGAGCTGTTTTTT. Protein product: CASRVGGIGWELFF.

The chain combines TRBV27 with TRBJ1-4, with 7 bases aligning to TRBD1. The CDR3 length is 13 residues. Germline values: CDR1 MNHEY, CDR2 SMNVEV (reference sequence). The trim removed 3 bases at V and 8 bases at J, leaving 3 bases unmatched. CDR3 DNA: TGTGCCAGCAGTTTTCAGGGGGAAGAAAAACTGTTTTTT. Translation gives CASSFQGEEKLFF. Full variable domain (outside the CDR3, taken from reference TRBV27 and TRBJ1-4): EAQVTQNPRYLITVTGKKLTVTCSQNMNHEYMSWYRQDPGLGLRQIYYSMNVEVTDKGDVPEGYKVSRKEKRNFPLILESPSPNQTSLYFCASSFQGEEKLFFGSGTQLSVL.

The gene calls are TRBV12-3 or TRBV12-4 and TRBJ2-5; possibly TRBD2 for D (7 bases). V was trimmed by 6 bases and J by 5 bases, leaving 13 bases between them. This CDR3 has 13 residues. DNA of the CDR3: TGTGCCAGCAGGAGGGGGGGGCGGGAGACCCAGTACTTC. Its translation is CASRRGGRETQYF.

The chain employs TRBV21-1 and TRBJ1-2; the table's D call of TRBD1 was not tested on the DNA. TRBV21-1 is a documented pseudogene. The CDR3 covers 19 residues. The CDR3: CASSPNGPQGPPSFYGYTF. The CDR3 coding sequence is TGTGCCAGCAGCCCTAACGGCCCCCAGGGCCCCCCTTCCTTCTATGGCTACACCTTC.

The chain recombines TRBV6-5 with TRBJ1-6; the match to TRBD1 covers 8 bases. Germline lookup yields CDR1 MNHEY and CDR2 SVGAGI. V lost 8 bases and J lost 5; bases outside the gene matches: 5. CDR3 size: 14 residues. The CDR3 here is CASDRQGNNSPLHF. Written as DNA, the CDR3 is TGTGCCAGCGATCGACAGGGGAATAATTCACCCCTCCACTTT.

There are a few counts of this clone. The chain carries TRBV7-6 and TRBJ2-1; 7 positions match TRBD2. The CDR3 is made up of 15 amino acids. In germline, CDR1 is SGHVS, CDR2 FNYEAQ. The V segment lost 0 bases and the J segment 7 bases; nucleotides outside the gene matches: 6. As DNA, the CDR3 is TGTGCCAGCAGCTTAGCGGGGGGGAGTGGGAATGAGCAGTTCTTC. Its protein product is CASSLAGGSGNEQFF.

This rearrangement joins TRBV7-9 to TRBJ1-6, with a weak D call TRBD1 (5 bases). Trimming left V 5 bases short and J 0 bases short, with 8 bases between. The CDR3 consists of 15 residues. Germline loops: CDR1 SEHNR, CDR2 FQNEAQ (reference sequence). The DNA for the CDR3 is TGTGCCAGCAGCACAGACAGCTCCTATAATTCACCCCTCCACTTT. Translating it yields CASSTDSSYNSPLHF.

DNA for the CDR3: TGCGCCAGCAATTTTGGGGCCCCGAACACCGGGGAGCTGTTTTTT. This gives the protein CASNFGAPNTGELFF. The chain is built from TRBV5-1 and TRBJ2-2, with a weak D call TRBD1 (5 bases). This CDR3 has 15 amino acids. Per the germline V gene, CDR1 is SGHRS and CDR2 is YFSETQ. Trimming pared 6 bases from V and 0 bases from J, leaving 12 bases between. Together with reference TRBV5-1 and TRBJ2-2, the CDR3 gives the full variable domain: KAGVTQTPRYLIKTRGQQVTLSCSPISGHRSVSWYQQTPGQGLQFLFEYFSETQRNKGNFPGRFSGRQFSNSRSEMNVSTLELGDSALYLCASNFGAPNTGELFFGEGSRLTVL.

V and J are TRBV4-1 and TRBJ1-2; 8 nucleotides line up with TRBD1. Trimming removed 6 bases from V and 3 bases from J; junction bases left unmatched: 6. Germline V gives CDR1 MGHRA, CDR2 YSYEKL. This CDR3 is 14 amino acids long. The CDR3 sequence: CASRYQTGDYGYTF. CDR3 in DNA: TGCGCCAGCAGATATCAGACAGGGGACTATGGCTACACCTTC.

This clone was counted at least ten times. The rearrangement links TRBV6-1 to TRBJ1-1; possible D gene TRBD1, 6 bases. With 1 base removed from V and 3 bases from J, the gap between germline ends came to 24 bases. The CDR3 covers 19 residues. Germline loops: CDR1 MNHNS, CDR2 SASEGT. The CDR3 protein is CASSEEGKTGRIRDTEAFF. The CDR3 bases are TGTGCCAGCAGTGAAGAGGGAAAGACAGGCCGTATTAGGGACACTGAAGCTTTCTTT.

The chain couples TRBV5-1 to TRBJ2-7; TRBD1 might be the D (5 bases). The germline gives CDR1 SGHRS, CDR2 YFSETQ. The CDR3 runs to 16 residues. Trimming cost V 0 bases and J 2 bases, with 15 bases left between them. The CDR3 DNA is TGCGCCAGCAGCTTGGGCCTTGGACATGTCCCCTACGAGCAGTACTTC. Its translation: CASSLGLGHVPYEQYF.

The V gene is TRBV18, the J gene TRBJ2-2; no clear D. Germline V gene lookup returns CDR1 KGHSH and CDR2 LQKENI. The CDR3 covers 16 residues. The V end was cut by 3 bases, the J end by 0 bases, with 11 bases between. This CDR3 is CASSPDMIANTGELFF. The CDR3 nucleotides read TGTGCCAGCTCACCCGACATGATTGCGAACACCGGGGAGCTGTTTTTT.

This clone has more than one count but fewer than ten. This chain links TRBV3-1 (or the pseudogene TRBV3-2) with TRBJ1-6; D remains unclear. Trimming took 3 bases from V and 8 from J, leaving 8 bases between them. Germline assignment: CDR1 LGHDT and CDR2 YNNKEL (reference sequence). There are 13 residues in the CDR3. The CDR3 protein is CASSHRSDSPLHF. The CDR3 nucleotides are TGTGCCAGCAGCCACAGATCAGATTCACCCCTCCACTTT.

The chain is built from TRBV28 and TRBJ2-7; 7 nucleotides match TRBD2. Trimming cost V 6 bases and J 3 bases; bases outside gene matches: 5. This CDR3 has 13 amino acids. Germline assignment: CDR1 MDHEN and CDR2 SYDVKM. The CDR3 DNA reads as TGTGCCAGCAGGACCGGGACTAACTACGAGCAGTACTTC. This sequence encodes CASRTGTNYEQYF.

The chain uses TRBV27 and TRBJ1-1; 8 bases line up with TRBD1. The germline gives CDR1 MNHEY, CDR2 SMNVEV (reference sequence). This CDR3 comprises 16 residues. The J segment lost 4 bases and the V segment lost 0 bases, leaving 7 bases of the junction unmatched. CDR3 DNA: TGTGCCAGCAGTTTATCTTCGAGAACAGGGGGCACTGAAGCTTTCTTT. It codes for CASSLSSRTGGTEAFF.

The gene calls are TRBV20-1 and TRBJ1-2; 7 nucleotides agree with TRBD1. The CDR3 loop spans 11 amino acids. Germline V CDR1 and CDR2: DFQATT, SNEGSKA (reference sequence). Unmatched junction bases numbered 6, after V lost 6 bases and J lost 8 bases. CDR3 sequence reads: CSANDRDGYTF. The CDR3 region has the DNA TGCAGTGCCAACGACAGGGACGGCTACACCTTC.

The chain is built from TRBV7-2 and TRBJ1-4; a possible D gene is TRBD1 (5 bases). Germline CDR1 is SGHTA and CDR2 is FQGNSA. This CDR3 is 16 amino acids long. V was trimmed by 5 bases and J by 0 bases, leaving 13 bases between them. The CDR3 region has the DNA TGTGCCAGCAGCAGCACGGGGGTTGCAACTAATGAAAAACTGTTTTTT. It encodes CASSSTGVATNEKLFF. Full variable domain (rest looked up from reference TRBV7-2 and TRBJ1-4): GAGVSQSPSNKVTEKGKDVELRCDPISGHTALYWYRQSLGQGLEFLIYFQGNSAPDKSGLPSDRFSAERTGGSVSTLTIQRTQQEDSAVYLCASSSTGVATNEKLFFGSGTQLSVL.

The gene calls are TRBV3-1 (or the pseudogene TRBV3-2) and TRBJ2-1; 7 bases align to TRBD1. The V gene's germline CDR1 is LGHDT and CDR2 YNNKEL (reference sequence). Trimming at V came to 4 bases and at J to 13 bases, leaving 7 bases not matched to a gene. There are 12 residues in the CDR3. The CDR3 reads CASSLRQGNQFF. In nucleotides, the CDR3 is TGTGCCAGCAGCCTACGACAGGGCAATCAGTTCTTC.

The chain uses TRBV5-1 and TRBJ1-5; D gene ambiguous. Trimming shortened V by 3 bases and J by 3 bases, and 7 bases separated the two germline ends. Germline CDR1 and CDR2: SGHRS and YFSETQ. This CDR3 contains 13 residues. CDR3 in amino acids: CASSSQVNQPQHF. The CDR3 nucleotides read TGCGCCAGCAGCTCCCAGGTCAATCAGCCCCAGCATTTT.